The 31 T cell receptor beta chains in this list originate from one sample, sequenced in a study of T cells in Graves' hyperthyroidism and ophthalmopathy. RNA transcripts provided the source from which TCR beta CDR3 regions were amplified. Primed by the HTBI set, a first-round RT-PCR was run on the TCR CDR3. TCRdb passed the multiplex PCR reads through MiXCR, listing each CDR3 protein once. The sample lists hundreds of thousands of distinct CDR3 sequences, over 35% occurring once. Input material: blood. The origin of the receptors is a man aged 18 to 29 with Graves' hyperthyroidism.

This clonotype was picked up one time. The chain uses TRBV10-3 and TRBJ1-1, with D tentatively TRBD1 (5 bases). The CDR3 is 13 amino acids. V was pared by 0 bases and J by 11 bases, with 13 bases between. Germline assignment: CDR1 ENHRY and CDR2 SYGVKD. DNA for the CDR3: TGTGCCATCAGTGAGTCGTCCCTCCAGGGTGCTTTCTTT. As protein: CAISESSLQGAFF.

This chain uses TRBV7-2 with TRBJ1-2, with D possibly TRBD1 on 6 matching bases. V lost 4 bases, J lost 5 bases, and 14 bases lay in between. The CDR3 spans 14 residues. The V gene's germline CDR1 is SGHTA and CDR2 FQGNSA. CDR3 region: CASSSGDGSYGYTF. In DNA form, the CDR3 reads TGTGCCAGCAGCTCAGGGGACGGATCATATGGCTACACCTTC.

This clonotype occurred once. The chain combines TRBV20-1 with TRBJ1-3; the match to TRBD1 covers 7 bases. The CDR3 totals 13 residues. Per the germline V gene, CDR1 is DFQATT and CDR2 is SNEGSKA (reference sequence). The V and J ends lost 4 bases and 7 bases, in that order; junction bases with no gene match: 7. CDR3 sequence (DNA): TGCAGTGCTAAGGGGGGCAGGGGGAACACCATATATTTT. This gives the protein CSAKGGRGNTIYF.

J is TRBJ1-5 and V is TRBV2, with D tentatively TRBD1 (6 bases). This CDR3 contains 17 residues. V dropped 4 bases and J dropped 2 bases, with 18 bases sitting between them. Germline V gene sequence: CDR1 SNHLY, CDR2 FYNNEI. This CDR3 is CASSGGSGGRGNQPQHF. The CDR3 bases are TGTGCCAGCAGTGGTGGGTCGGGGGGCAGGGGCAATCAGCCCCAGCATTTT.

This clonotype occurred a few times. The chain has TRBV9 and TRBJ2-7, with D possibly matching TRBD1 (5 bases). V was shortened by 5 bases and J by 4 bases, with 19 bases between the two germline ends. This CDR3 is built from 15 residues. CDR1 and CDR2 (germline): SGDLS, YYNGEE. The CDR3 sequence: CASSASGRGPYEQYF. The CDR3 nucleotides read TGTGCCAGCAGTGCCTCAGGGCGCGGACCATACGAGCAGTACTTC.

In this sample, this clonotype turned up many times. The gene calls are TRBV19 and TRBJ2-7; the D gene is possibly TRBD2 (5 bases). Germline CDR1 and CDR2: LNHDA and SQIVND (reference sequence). V gave up 5 bases and J gave up 0 bases, with 11 bases separating them. The CDR3 is 14 residues long. Written as DNA, the CDR3 is TGTGCCAGTAGTTTCGGGGTTTCCTCCTACGAGCAGTACTTC. Its translation: CASSFGVSSYEQYF.

The rearrangement uses TRBV7-2 and TRBJ1-6; weak D call: TRBD1 (6 bases). Germline V gene sequence: CDR1 SGHTA, CDR2 FQGNSA. CDR3 length equals 15 residues. V was cut by 4 bases and J by 7 bases, with 14 bases left in between. The CDR3 spells CASSSVAGGNSPLHF. The CDR3 DNA follows: TGTGCCAGCAGCTCAGTCGCGGGGGGCAATTCACCCCTCCACTTT.

The V and J genes are TRBV9 and TRBJ2-2; possibly TRBD1 or TRBD2 for D (5 bases each). Germline-derived CDR1 and CDR2 are SGDLS and YYNGEE. The CDR3 sequence is 17 residues long. V lost 4 bases and J lost 0, with 16 bases in between. Here the CDR3 DNA reads TGTGCCAGCAGCCAAGAGGGGCAAAAATCGAACACCGGGGAGCTGTTTTTT. Protein product: CASSQEGQKSNTGELFF.

There are a few counts of this clonotype. The chain has TRBV9 and TRBJ2-2, with no clear D. The germline V gene encodes CDR1 SGDLS and CDR2 YYNGEE. With 3 bases removed from V and 6 bases from J, the gap between germline ends came to 12 bases. This CDR3 contains 14 residues. The CDR3 coding sequence is TGTGCCAGCAGCGCCCAAGGTCCGGCCGGGGAGCTGTTTTTT. As protein: CASSAQGPAGELFF.

This chain joins TRBV7-9 and TRBJ2-5; D may be TRBD1 or TRBD2 (6 bases each). Germline lookup yields CDR1 SEHNR and CDR2 FQNEAQ (reference sequence). This CDR3 is built from 14 residues. Trimming left V 5 bases short and J 4 bases short, with 14 bases between. This CDR3 reads CASSRPGAGETQYF. The CDR3 region has the DNA TGTGCCAGCAGCCGACCGGGGGCGGGAGAGACCCAGTACTTC.

The sample holds many counts of this clonotype. CDR3 nucleotide sequence: TGCAGCGTTGAAATCGAAAGGGGGACCCAGTACTTC. The encoded protein is CSVEIERGTQYF. The rearrangement uses TRBV29-1 and TRBJ2-5, with D possibly TRBD1 on 5 matching bases. Trimming stripped 2 bases from V and 7 bases from J, with 11 bases between. CDR1 is SQVTM, CDR2 ANQGSEA, per germline. CDR3 length: 12 amino acids.

Comments on this clonotype: Just one base apart from a much larger clone, this may be a read error. This chain joins TRBV9 and TRBJ2-5, with TRBD2 identical over 10 bases. Germline V CDR1 and CDR2: SGDLS, YYNGEE. The length of the CDR3 is 15 residues. The CDR3 nucleotides read TGTGCCGGCAGCGTAGCGCTAGCGGGAGCAGAGACCCAGTACTTC. Its protein is CAGSVALAGAETQYF. The full variable domain, with the rest looked up from reference TRBV9 and TRBJ2-5, is DSGVTQTPKHLITATGQRVTLRCSPRSGDLSVYWYQQSLDQGLQFLIQYYNGEERAKGNILERFSAQQFPDLHSELNLSSLELGDSALYFCAGSVALAGAETQYFGPGTRLLVL.

This clonotype has only a few counts. The chain is built from TRBV6-1 and TRBJ2-5; 14 nucleotides line up with TRBD2. This CDR3 is built from 15 residues. CDR1 MNHNS and CDR2 SASEGT come from the germline V gene. J gave up 2 bases and V 6 bases, and 2 bases lay outside the gene matches. The CDR3 region is CASRWTSGGQETQYF. In nucleotides, the CDR3 is TGTGCCAGCAGATGGACTAGCGGGGGGCAAGAGACCCAGTACTTC.

This clonotype was seen only a few times. This rearrangement joins TRBV15 to TRBJ1-2; 8 bases are a match to TRBD1. CDR1 and CDR2 (germline): LNHNV, YYDKDF (reference sequence). The CDR3 extends over 13 amino acids. The V gene end was trimmed by 4 bases and the J gene end by 5 bases; junction bases not matched to a gene: 3. The CDR3 region is CATSMTGEYGYTF. The CDR3 DNA reads TGTGCCACCAGCATGACAGGGGAGTATGGCTACACCTTC.

The V and J genes are TRBV7-3 and TRBJ1-1; D unresolved. Germline assignment: CDR1 SGHTA and CDR2 FQGTGA. This CDR3 is 13 amino acids long. V was clipped by 1 base and J by 4 bases, with 7 bases between them. CDR3 nucleotides: TGTGCCAGCAGCTTAATCTACAGCACTGAAGCTTTCTTT. Its protein is CASSLIYSTEAFF.

CDR3 in amino acids: CSAHGEWNRERSPLHF. Written as DNA, the CDR3 is TGCAGTGCTCATGGAGAGTGGAACAGGGAAAGGTCACCCCTCCACTTT. This sequence joins TRBV20-1 and TRBJ1-6; maybe TRBD1 (6 bases). V was trimmed by 5 bases and J by 10 bases, leaving 24 bases between them. This CDR3 is 16 amino acids long. Germline CDR1 and CDR2: DFQATT and SNEGSKA (reference sequence).

The chain employs TRBV10-2 and TRBJ2-5; D is perhaps TRBD2 (6 bases). The CDR3 contains 13 residues. Germline V gene lookup returns CDR1 WSHSY and CDR2 SAAADI. V lost 5 bases to trimming and J lost 5 bases, with 12 bases between them. CDR3 sequence reads: CASSSLSGETQYF. In DNA form, the CDR3 reads TGCGCCAGCAGTTCCCTCAGCGGGGAGACCCAGTACTTC.

The rearrangement links TRBV15 to TRBJ2-7; D not certain. Germline V gene data show CDR1 as LNHNV and CDR2 as YYDKDF (reference sequence). V shed 6 bases and J shed 0 bases, with 9 bases lying between them. CDR3 length: 13 amino acids. This chain's CDR3 is CATSNPDSYEQYF. CDR3 nucleotides: TGTGCCACCAGTAATCCGGACTCCTACGAGCAGTACTTC.

The J gene is TRBJ1-4, the V gene TRBV12-3 or TRBV12-4, with D uncertain. The V end lost 3 bases, the J end lost 7 bases, and 12 bases lay between the germline ends. This CDR3 is built from 14 residues. The CDR3 DNA is TGTGCCAGCAGTTTTGGAGTGCCTGGTGAAAAACTGTTTTTT. As protein: CASSFGVPGEKLFF.

CDR3 loop: CASSAYGTAYYGYTF. CDR3 nucleotide sequence: TGCGCCAGCAGCGCCTACGGGACGGCCTACTATGGCTACACCTTC. This rearrangement joins TRBV5-1 to TRBJ1-2, with D possibly TRBD1 on 5 matching bases. V was pared by 4 bases and J by 3 bases, with 16 bases between. Germline values: CDR1 SGHRS, CDR2 YFSETQ. This CDR3 is built from 15 residues.

This clonotype was counted ten times or more. The rearrangement uses TRBV25-1 and TRBJ1-1; 10 bases align to TRBD1. V lost 6 bases, J lost 4 bases, and 8 bases stayed unmatched. CDR1 MGHDK and CDR2 SYGVNS come from the germline V gene. The length of the CDR3 is 15 residues. Written as DNA, the CDR3 is TGTGCCAGCAGCGACAGGGGGCAAGGAGGCACTGAAGCTTTCTTT. It translates to CASSDRGQGGTEAFF.

This clonotype was recorded a few times. The chain joins TRBV12-3 or TRBV12-4 to TRBJ2-5; 13 bases fit TRBD2. V was pared by 1 base and J by 6 bases, with 8 bases of the junction left unmatched. This CDR3 region has 17 residues. CDR3: CASSLGTSGGVGKTQYF. CDR3 DNA: TGTGCCAGCAGTTTAGGGACTAGCGGGGGAGTAGGGAAGACCCAGTACTTC.

A word on this clonotype: One end of the junction is discordant with germline, which a read error may explain. The chain has TRBV5-6 and TRBJ2-1; D tentatively fits TRBD1 or TRBD2 (6 bases each). CDR1 is SGHDT and CDR2 is YYEEEE in the germline V gene. CDR3 size: 12 residues. The CDR3 region has the DNA TGTGCCAGCAGCTCCGGGGGCGGGGAATGTGGCTTC. Translating gives CASSSGGGECGF.

A remark on this clonotype: A much larger clone differs from this one at a single base, so this may be a read error. The chain joins TRBV13 to TRBJ1-6; D is unresolved. In germline, CDR1 is PRHDT, CDR2 FYEKMQ (reference sequence). The CDR3 is 13 residues long. The CDR3 reads CAISLGFYSPLHF. CDR3 coding DNA: TGTGCCATCAGCTTAGGGTTTTATTCACCCCTCCACTTT.

This clonotype was detected once. A much larger clone is a single base away; this may be a read error. J is TRBJ1-3 and V is TRBV2; D is ambiguous. The CDR3 runs 15 residues. Germline CDR1 and CDR2: SNHLY and FYNNEI. Trimming shortened V by 3 bases and J by 0 bases, and 9 bases separated the two germline ends. Here the CDR3 DNA reads TGTGCCAGCAGTGATTCCGGGAGCTCTGGAAACACCATATATTTT. The encoded protein is CASSDSGSSGNTIYF.

This clonotype has just one count. V gene TRBV5-1 combines with J gene TRBJ2-7; tentative D call: TRBD2 (6 bases). Between the trimmed V and J ends, which lost 4 bases and 6 bases, there was a span of 20 bases. Germline values: CDR1 SGHRS, CDR2 YFSETQ. The CDR3 has 15 residues. The CDR3 DNA follows: TGCGCCAGCAGCCCCATTGGGGGGATGGAATCCGAGCAGTACTTC. It codes for CASSPIGGMESEQYF.

Notes on this clonotype: One base away lies a much larger clone, so this may be a sequencing read error. CDR3 loop: CAGSLLGPYSPLHF. CDR3 nucleotides: TGTGCCGGCAGCTTGCTAGGGCCTTATTCACCCCTCCACTTT. The gene calls are TRBV5-6 and TRBJ1-6, with D hard to call. Germline CDR1 is SGHDT and CDR2 is YYEEEE. This CDR3 is 14 amino acids long.

V and J are TRBV20-1 and TRBJ1-4; D is perhaps TRBD1 (6 bases). The CDR3 spans 14 residues. CDR1 is DFQATT and CDR2 is SNEGSKA in the germline V gene (reference sequence). Trimming took 4 bases from V and 8 from J, leaving 17 bases between them. CDR3 nucleotides: TGCAGTGCTACCGAGACAGGCAGAGGCGAAAAACTGTTTTTT. Protein sequence: CSATETGRGEKLFF.

In regard to this clonotype: This may be a read error, as it is one base from a much larger clone. The chain joins TRBV10-3 to TRBJ1-1; D perhaps matches TRBD1 (5 bases). CDR1 and CDR2 from the germline V gene are ENHRY and SYGVKD. The CDR3 extends over 16 amino acids. V lost 2 bases and J 1 base, leaving 14 bases between the germline ends. Here the CDR3 reads CAISEAQGSGNTEAFF. The CDR3 DNA reads TGTGCCATCAGTGAGGCTCAGGGCTCGGGGAACACTGAAGCTTTCTTT.

The chain employs TRBV15 and TRBJ2-2; D is unresolved. The germline gives CDR1 LNHNV, CDR2 YYDKDF (reference sequence). V lost 4 bases to trimming and J lost 8 bases, with 5 bases between them. The CDR3 is made up of 11 amino acids. DNA of the CDR3: TGTGCCACCAGCAAGACAGGGGAGCTGTTTTTT. Amino acids: CATSKTGELFF.

This clonotype has a handful of counts. This chain links TRBV12-3 or TRBV12-4 with TRBJ1-6; no clear D. The V end lost 6 bases, the J end lost 7 bases, and 10 bases lay between the germline ends. This CDR3 has 13 amino acids. Here the CDR3 reads CASSGVENSPLHF. The DNA of the CDR3 is TGTGCCAGCAGCGGAGTGGAGAATTCACCCCTCCACTTT.